This T cell receptor beta chain is from a study of technical replicates of blood from a handful of donors. The germline V gene encodes CDR1 MGHDK and CDR2 SYGVNS. The V gene end was trimmed by 6 bases and the J gene end by 2 bases; junction bases not matched to a gene: 10. This CDR3 region has 16 residues. The assay was immunoSEQ multiplex PCR, and TCRdb's table has in-frame clones only and misses some. This table has 55,000 to 75,000 clones, around 92% appearing once. This chain connects TRBV25-1 to TRBJ2-7; 10 nucleotides match TRBD2. Sequenced input: PBMCs. The source is a human donor in good health. Some clones in this sample may be carry-over from other donors' samples. Here the CDR3 DNA reads TGTGCCAGCAGGGGGGCTAGCGGGAGTTTCACCTACGAGCAGTACTTC. Protein sequence: CASRGASGSFTYEQYF.